The 8 T cell receptor beta chains listed next were all sequenced from one sample in a study of T cell responses to AZD1222 COVID-19 vaccine. The assay was immunoSEQ multiplex PCR, and TCRdb's table has in-frame clones only and misses some. The data show about 130,000 clones, 80% to 95% seen once. The material sequenced was peripheral blood, taken on day 0 of AZD1222 vaccination. The source is an adult in good health.

DNA of the CDR3: TGTGCCATCAGTGAGTCTAGTAAAAACACTGAAGCTTTCTTT. Its translation: CAISESSKNTEAFF. V and J are TRBV10-3 and TRBJ1-1; D gene ambiguous. This CDR3 is built from 14 residues. V was trimmed by 0 bases and J by 2 bases, leaving 7 bases between them. Germline V gene data show CDR1 as ENHRY and CDR2 as SYGVKD.

The chain uses TRBV19 and TRBJ2-4, with TRBD1 matching 9 bases. Trimming at V came to 4 bases and at J to 7 bases, leaving 5 bases not matched to a gene. CDR1 and CDR2 from the germline V gene are LNHDA and SQIVND (reference sequence). This CDR3 spans 14 amino acids. For the CDR3, the DNA is TGTGCCAGTAGTACCCAGACAGGGGGGAACATTCAGTACTTC. Its protein is CASSTQTGGNIQYF.

The chain recombines TRBV19 with TRBJ2-3; TRBD2 matches 12 bases. The CDR3 consists of 16 residues. J was trimmed by 0 bases and V by 5 bases; bases with no gene match: 3. Germline-derived CDR1 and CDR2 are LNHDA and SQIVND (reference sequence). The CDR3 protein is CASSLGTSGSTDTQYF. CDR3 DNA sequence: TGTGCCAGTAGTCTCGGGACTAGCGGGAGCACAGATACGCAGTATTTT.

The chain is built from TRBV5-1 and TRBJ1-5, with D possibly matching TRBD1 (5 bases). The V end lost 1 base, the J end lost 0 bases, and 17 bases lay between the germline ends. The V gene's germline CDR1 is SGHRS and CDR2 YFSETQ. The CDR3 length is 18 residues. CDR3 DNA sequence: TGCGCCAGCAGCTTGCGTCAGGGAAAGGTGAATAGCAATCAGCCCCAGCATTTT. This gives the protein CASSLRQGKVNSNQPQHF. The full variable domain, rest sourced from reference TRBV5-1 and TRBJ1-5, is KAGVTQTPRYLIKTRGQQVTLSCSPISGHRSVSWYQQTPGQGLQFLFEYFSETQRNKGNFPGRFSGRQFSNSRSEMNVSTLELGDSALYLCASSLRQGKVNSNQPQHFGDGTRLSIL.

The rearrangement links TRBV7-9 to TRBJ2-6, with D perhaps TRBD1 or TRBD2 (6 bases each). CDR1 and CDR2 from the germline V gene are SEHNR and FQNEAQ (reference sequence). V lost 1 base, J lost 0 bases, and 10 bases lay in between. CDR3 size: 17 residues. The CDR3 region is CASSLGGGYSGANVLTF. For the CDR3, the DNA is TGTGCCAGCAGCTTAGGAGGGGGGTACTCTGGGGCCAACGTCCTGACTTTC.

This chain joins TRBV5-6 and TRBJ1-3; D ambiguous. With 4 bases removed from V and 0 bases from J, the gap between germline ends came to 14 bases. This CDR3 spans 16 amino acids. Looked up from germline, CDR1 is SGHDT and CDR2 is YYEEEE. The CDR3 nucleotides read TGTGCCAGCAGCCCCAGGTGGGTCTCCTCTGGAAACACCATATATTTT. Amino acid sequence: CASSPRWVSSGNTIYF.

This rearrangement joins TRBV28 to TRBJ1-1; D gene unclear. CDR3 length: 13 amino acids. The germline V gene encodes CDR1 MDHEN and CDR2 SYDVKM. V was clipped by 6 bases and J by 11 bases, with 19 bases between them. The CDR3 DNA reads TGTGCCAGCAGCGAAGGCCCACGGTTAGACGCTTTCTTT. Encoded protein: CASSEGPRLDAFF.

The CDR3 nucleotides are TGTGCCATCAGTGAGCCCGGGACTAGCGGCCCGACCGGGGAGCAGTTCTTC. Its translation is CAISEPGTSGPTGEQFF. V is TRBV10-3 and J is TRBJ2-1; 11 bases line up with TRBD2. The CDR3 extends over 17 amino acids. Trimming removed 2 bases from V and 10 bases from J; junction bases left unmatched: 13. The germline V gene encodes CDR1 ENHRY and CDR2 SYGVKD.